The 22 T cell receptor beta chains given below trace back to one sample, sequenced in a study of cytomegalovirus exposure and HLA in healthy donors. This PCR relied on a set of 60 Vbeta primers and 13 Jbeta primers. Repertoires were generated with immunoSEQ multiplex PCR, while TCRdb's copy carries only in-frame clones and drops some. The sample lists about 25,000 clones, more than 75% occurring once. Sample: PBMCs. These receptor sequences come from a male donor in good health and CMV-seronegative.

In DNA, the CDR3 is TGTGCCATCAGTGAGTCACAGGGTATGGCCGGGGAGCTGTTTTTT. Protein product: CAISESQGMAGELFF. The chain joins TRBV10-3 to TRBJ2-2; D may be TRBD1 (6 bases). The CDR3 contains 15 residues. The V end was cut by 0 bases, the J end by 6 bases, with 11 bases between. Germline values: CDR1 ENHRY, CDR2 SYGVKD.

The chain couples TRBV4-3 to TRBJ2-6; D is possibly TRBD1 (5 bases). Deletions cut 0 bases from V and 0 bases from J, with 6 bases between. The V gene's germline CDR1 is LGHNA and CDR2 YSLEER. The CDR3 totals 16 residues. The CDR3 reads CASSQDGHSGANVLTF. For the CDR3, the DNA is TGCGCCAGCAGCCAAGATGGACACTCTGGGGCCAACGTCCTGACTTTC.

CDR3 sequence (DNA): TGTGCCATCAGTGAGTCGTCTCCGGGACTAGCGGCCTCCTACGAGCAGTACTTC. It encodes CAISESSPGLAASYEQYF. The chain employs TRBV10-3 and TRBJ2-7; 11 positions match TRBD2. The junction had 7 bases not matched to a gene; V was cut back by 0 bases and J by 0 bases. Germline loops: CDR1 ENHRY, CDR2 SYGVKD. This CDR3 contains 18 residues.

This chain uses TRBV7-8 with TRBJ1-3; 7 bases line up with TRBD1. J gave up 0 bases and V 1 base, and 12 bases lay outside the gene matches. This CDR3 region has 19 residues. The germline gives CDR1 SGHVS, CDR2 FQNEAQ. The CDR3 DNA follows: TGTGCCAGCAGCTTAGGATGGGACAGATACTTTCACTCTGGAAACACCATATATTTT. It yields the protein CASSLGWDRYFHSGNTIYF.

The rearrangement uses TRBV30 and TRBJ1-4; a weak D match, TRBD1 (5 bases). CDR3 length equals 16 residues. Germline-derived CDR1 and CDR2 are GTSNPN and SVGIG (reference sequence). Deletions cut 2 bases from V and 0 bases from J, with 13 bases between. In DNA form, the CDR3 reads TGTGCCTGGAGTTCCAAGGACACTGCAACTAATGAAAAACTGTTTTTT. It translates to CAWSSKDTATNEKLFF. Full variable domain (rest looked up from reference TRBV30 and TRBJ1-4): SQTIHQWPATLVQPVGSPLSLECTVEGTSNPNLYWYRQAAGRGLQLLFYSVGIGQISSEVPQNLSASRPQDRQFILSSKKLLLSDSGFYLCAWSSKDTATNEKLFFGSGTQLSVL.

The chain uses TRBV7-3 and TRBJ2-3, with TRBD1 matching over 7 bases. The CDR3 contains 13 residues. Germline V gene data show CDR1 as SGHTA and CDR2 as FQGTGA. The junction had 6 bases not matched to a gene; V was cut back by 6 bases and J by 6 bases. CDR3 nucleotides: TGTGCCAGCAGGGTGACAGGGACGGATACGCAGTATTTT. It is translated as CASRVTGTDTQYF.

This clone was counted between two and nine times. V gene TRBV7-3 combines with J gene TRBJ2-1; the match to TRBD2 covers 10 bases. This CDR3 is built from 18 residues. Per germline, CDR1 SGHTA and CDR2 FQGTGA. Trimming cost V 2 bases and J 4 bases; bases outside gene matches: 11. The CDR3: CASSLGVLAGDSYNEQFF. In DNA, the CDR3 is TGTGCCAGCAGCTTAGGGGTGCTAGCGGGAGACTCTTACAATGAGCAGTTCTTC.

CDR3 DNA sequence: TGTGCCAGCAGGACACAGGGTAACACTGAAGCTTTCTTT. This sequence encodes CASRTQGNTEAFF. The chain is built from TRBV2 and TRBJ1-1, with a weak D call TRBD1 (6 bases). Between the trimmed V and J ends, which lost 6 bases and 2 bases, there was a span of 10 bases. The CDR3 sequence is 13 residues long. Germline CDR1 SNHLY, CDR2 FYNNEI.

The rearrangement joins TRBV27 to TRBJ1-4; possibly TRBD1 for D (6 bases). Germline lookup yields CDR1 MNHEY and CDR2 SMNVEV (reference sequence). The V gene lost 6 bases and the J gene lost 6 bases, with 17 bases spanning the gap. This CDR3 has 15 amino acids. The CDR3 loop reads CASSTQGLDYEKLFF. CDR3 nucleotide sequence: TGTGCCAGCAGCACCCAGGGGCTTGACTATGAAAAACTGTTTTTT.

The V and J genes are TRBV7-8 and TRBJ1-2, with D uncertain. The CDR3 length is 14 residues. V was cut by 0 bases and J by 8 bases, with 13 bases left in between. The V gene's germline CDR1 is SGHVS and CDR2 FQNEAQ. In nucleotides, the CDR3 is TGTGCCAGCAGCTTAGCGATCGGGGTTCGGGGCTACACCTTC. Translated, it gives CASSLAIGVRGYTF. Drawing the rest from reference TRBV7-8 and TRBJ1-2, the complete variable domain is GAGVSQSPRYKVAKRGQDVALRCDPISGHVSLFWYQQALGQGPEFLTYFQNEAQLDKSGLPSDRFFAERPEGSVSTLKIQRTQQEDSAVYLCASSLAIGVRGYTFGSGTRLTVV.

The gene calls are TRBV2 and TRBJ2-2; 11 bases are shared with TRBD2. Germline V lookup: CDR1 SNHLY, CDR2 FYNNEI. The CDR3 consists of 16 residues. With V trimmed by 7 bases and J by 1 base, 5 bases remained unmatched. The CDR3 spells CASTRTSGGNTGELFF. As DNA, the CDR3 is TGTGCCAGCACGCGAACTAGCGGGGGGAACACCGGGGAGCTGTTTTTT.

This chain uses TRBV2 with TRBJ2-1, with 9 nucleotides matching TRBD1. Trimming removed 2 bases from V and 3 bases from J; junction bases left unmatched: 5. The V gene's germline CDR1 is SNHLY and CDR2 FYNNEI. The CDR3 loop spans 16 amino acids. Written as DNA, the CDR3 is TGTGCCAGCAGTGAAAGCGGGACAGGGAACTACAATGAGCAGTTCTTC. Translating gives CASSESGTGNYNEQFF.

This clone was observed a few times. The rearrangement links TRBV7-9 to TRBJ1-2; the D is unclear. CDR3 length equals 13 residues. CDR1 and CDR2 (germline): SEHNR, FQNEAQ (reference sequence). V lost 1 base and J lost 7, with 10 bases in between. For the CDR3, the DNA is TGTGCCAGCAGCTTAGGGGCGACCGGTGGCTACACCTTC. It specifies CASSLGATGGYTF. The variable domain in full, with the rest retrieved from reference TRBV7-9 and TRBJ1-2, is DTGVSQNPRHKITKRGQNVTFRCDPISEHNRLYWYRQTLGQGPEFLTYFQNEAQLEKSRLLSDRFSAERPKGSFSTLEIQRTEQGDSAMYLCASSLGATGGYTFGSGTRLTVV.

This clone was recorded once. J is TRBJ2-7 and V is TRBV28; a weak D match, TRBD1 (6 bases). This CDR3 region has 15 residues. V lost 7 bases and J 3 bases, leaving 19 bases between the germline ends. Germline CDR1 MDHEN, CDR2 SYDVKM. The CDR3 DNA reads as TGTGCCAGCACCTCTCCTAGGACAGCCGACTACGAGCAGTACTTC. Protein sequence: CASTSPRTADYEQYF.

V is TRBV28 and J is TRBJ2-7, with TRBD2 matching over 9 bases. The germline CDR1 and CDR2 sequences are MDHEN and SYDVKM. Trimming cost V 2 bases and J 7 bases; bases outside gene matches: 9. This CDR3 region has 15 residues. In DNA form, the CDR3 reads TGTGCCAGCAGTTTACTGCGGGGGGGTTTGGGGGAGCAGTACTTC. Protein sequence: CASSLLRGGLGEQYF. The whole variable domain, filled in from reference TRBV28 and TRBJ2-7, reads DVKVTQSSRYLVKRTGEKVFLECVQDMDHENMFWYRQDPGLGLRLIYFSYDVKMKEKGDIPEGYSVSREKKERFSLILESASTNQTSMYLCASSLLRGGLGEQYFGPGTRLTVT.

The V and J genes are TRBV5-4 and TRBJ2-3; 8 bases are shared with TRBD2. Germline CDR1 SGHNT, CDR2 YYREEE (reference sequence). V dropped 0 bases and J dropped 2; count of bases not matched to a gene: 5. The CDR3 runs 16 residues. The CDR3 nucleotides are TGTGCCAGCAGCTTGGATCCAGCGGGGGCCACAGATACGCAGTATTTT. This sequence encodes CASSLDPAGATDTQYF.

A single count supports this clone. The chain links TRBV7-2 to TRBJ2-4, with 7 bases lining up with TRBD2. Germline CDR1 reads SGHTA; CDR2 reads FQGNSA. The CDR3 spans 13 residues. Unmatched junction bases numbered 8, after V lost 5 bases and J lost 10 bases. The CDR3 bases are TGTGCCAGCAGCCGGACCGGGGGAGGGATTCAGTACTTC. Its translation: CASSRTGGGIQYF.

The table lists this clone with a few counts. This chain connects TRBV4-3 to TRBJ2-7; D gene unclear. CDR3 size: 14 residues. Trimming left V 0 bases short and J 2 bases short, with 8 bases between. Germline V CDR1 and CDR2: LGHNA, YSLEER. CDR3 coding DNA: TGCGCCAGCAGCCAAGATGTAAGCACCTACGAGCAGTACTTC. Its translation: CASSQDVSTYEQYF.

This clone appeared a few times. V gene TRBV4-2 combines with J gene TRBJ2-1, with D perhaps matching TRBD2 (5 bases). The CDR3 loop spans 15 amino acids. Between the trimmed V and J ends, which lost 1 base and 0 bases, there was a span of 7 bases. Per germline, CDR1 LGHNA and CDR2 YNFKEQ. CDR3 DNA sequence: TGTGCCAGCAGCCAAGGAGGGAGCTCCTACAATGAGCAGTTCTTC. It encodes CASSQGGSSYNEQFF.

CDR3 region: CASSPGDRGQGYTF. The CDR3 DNA follows: TGTGCCAGCAGTCCTGGGGACAGGGGGCAGGGCTACACCTTC. The chain combines TRBV28 with TRBJ1-2, with TRBD1 matching 12 bases. V was clipped by 5 bases and J by 8 bases; unmatched bases: 6. CDR3 length: 14 amino acids. The germline gives CDR1 MDHEN, CDR2 SYDVKM.

The rearrangement links TRBV29-1 to TRBJ2-3; 15 bases align to TRBD2. V lost 6 bases, J lost 2 bases, and 3 bases stayed unmatched. This CDR3 has 15 residues. Germline assignment: CDR1 SQVTM and CDR2 ANQGSEA. CDR3 sequence: CSVGTSGGLTDTQYF. The CDR3 DNA reads TGCAGCGTCGGGACTAGCGGGGGGCTCACAGATACGCAGTATTTT.

The chain has TRBV2 and TRBJ2-2; no reliable D call. This CDR3 has 16 amino acids. CDR1 is SNHLY and CDR2 is FYNNEI in the germline V gene. V shed 10 bases and J shed 1 base, with 19 bases lying between them. CDR3 in DNA: TGTGCCACCCTTTCCCCCAATAACATGAACACCGGGGAGCTGTTTTTT. It yields the protein CATLSPNNMNTGELFF.